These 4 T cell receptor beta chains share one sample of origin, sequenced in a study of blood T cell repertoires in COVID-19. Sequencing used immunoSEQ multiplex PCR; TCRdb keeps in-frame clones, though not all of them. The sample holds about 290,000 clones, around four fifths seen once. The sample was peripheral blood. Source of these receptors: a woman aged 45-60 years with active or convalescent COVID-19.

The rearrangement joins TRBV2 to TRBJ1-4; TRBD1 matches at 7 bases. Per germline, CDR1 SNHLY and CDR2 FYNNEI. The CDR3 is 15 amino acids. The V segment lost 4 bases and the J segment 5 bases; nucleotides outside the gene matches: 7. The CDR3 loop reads CASSGRGTVNEKLFF. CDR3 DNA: TGTGCCAGCAGTGGGAGGGGGACAGTCAATGAAAAACTGTTTTTT.

DNA of the CDR3: TGCGCCAGCAGCTTGGATGGCGGGGGCCAGCCCCAGCATTTT. Translating gives CASSLDGGGQPQHF. The J gene is TRBJ1-5, the V gene TRBV5-1; possibly TRBD1 for D (6 bases). Germline V gene lookup returns CDR1 SGHRS and CDR2 YFSETQ. The length of the CDR3 is 14 residues. Trimming took off 0 bases at V and 7 bases at J, with 11 bases between the two ends.

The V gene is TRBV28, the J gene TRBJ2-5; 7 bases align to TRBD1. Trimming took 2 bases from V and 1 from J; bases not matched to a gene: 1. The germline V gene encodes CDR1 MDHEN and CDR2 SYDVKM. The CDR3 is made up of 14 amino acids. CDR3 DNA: TGTGCCAGCAGTTTAGCAGGGGGCCAAGAGACCCAGTACTTC. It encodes CASSLAGGQETQYF.

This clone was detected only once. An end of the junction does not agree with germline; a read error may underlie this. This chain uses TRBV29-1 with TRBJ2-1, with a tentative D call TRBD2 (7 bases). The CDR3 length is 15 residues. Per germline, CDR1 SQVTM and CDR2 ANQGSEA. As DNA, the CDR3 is TGCAGCGTTGAAGCATGGGGGGGGCCTGGAAATGCGCAGTTCTTC. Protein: CSVEAWGGPGNAQFF.